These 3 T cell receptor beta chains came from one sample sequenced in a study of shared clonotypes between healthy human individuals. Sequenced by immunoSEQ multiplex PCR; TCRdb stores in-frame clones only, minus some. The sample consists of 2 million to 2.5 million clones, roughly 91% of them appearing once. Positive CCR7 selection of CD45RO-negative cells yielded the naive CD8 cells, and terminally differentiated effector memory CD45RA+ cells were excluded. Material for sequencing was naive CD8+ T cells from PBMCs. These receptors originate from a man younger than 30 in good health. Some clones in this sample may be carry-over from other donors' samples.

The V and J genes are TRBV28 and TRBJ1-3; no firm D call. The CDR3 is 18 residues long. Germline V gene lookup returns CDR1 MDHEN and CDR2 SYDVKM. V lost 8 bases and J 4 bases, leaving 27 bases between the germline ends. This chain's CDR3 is CASSGLHHSTFFGNTIYF. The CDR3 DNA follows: TGTGCCAGCTCGGGTTTACACCACAGCACCTTCTTCGGAAACACCATATATTTT. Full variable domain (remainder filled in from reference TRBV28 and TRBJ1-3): DVKVTQSSRYLVKRTGEKVFLECVQDMDHENMFWYRQDPGLGLRLIYFSYDVKMKEKGDIPEGYSVSREKKERFSLILESASTNQTSMYLCASSGLHHSTFFGNTIYFGEGSWLTVV.

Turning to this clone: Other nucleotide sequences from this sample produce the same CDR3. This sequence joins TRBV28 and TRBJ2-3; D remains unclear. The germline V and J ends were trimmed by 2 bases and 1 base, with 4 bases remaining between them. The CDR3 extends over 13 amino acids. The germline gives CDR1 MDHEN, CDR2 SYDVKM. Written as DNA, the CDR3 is TGTGCCAGCAGTTTACTACGCACAGATACGCAGTATTTT. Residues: CASSLLRTDTQYF.

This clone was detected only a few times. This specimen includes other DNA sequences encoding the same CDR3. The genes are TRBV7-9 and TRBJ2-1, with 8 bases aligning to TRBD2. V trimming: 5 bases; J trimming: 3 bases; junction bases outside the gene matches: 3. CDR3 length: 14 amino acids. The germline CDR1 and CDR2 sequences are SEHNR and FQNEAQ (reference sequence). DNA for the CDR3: TGTGCCAGCAGCCCAGGGACTAGCTACAATGAGCAGTTCTTC. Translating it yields CASSPGTSYNEQFF.